The next 18 T cell receptor beta chains were all read from a single sample in a study of human T cells and chemical hapten exposure. TCRdb re-analysed the RACE reads in MiXCR, keeping a single row per CDR3 protein. This table holds 150,000 to 200,000 distinct CDR3 sequences, about a quarter found once. The time point: patch test 3, about 24 weeks after DPC sensitization. Described treatment: therapeutic diphenylcyclopropenone sensitization with weekly scalp DPC. The sequenced sample was whole blood, obtained in connection with sensitization to the hapten diphenylcyclopropenone (DPC). The receptors come from a woman under 30 with alopecia areata. Some clones in this sample may be carry-over from other donors' samples.

This chain links TRBV6-4 with TRBJ2-1; 7 bases align to TRBD2. Germline CDR1 is MRHNA and CDR2 is SNTAGT. The CDR3 runs to 14 residues. V dropped 4 bases and J dropped 8; count of bases not matched to a gene: 8. As DNA, the CDR3 is TGTGCCAGCAGTGCTGCGGGAGCAGGCTATGAGCAGTTCTTC. Its protein product is CASSAAGAGYEQFF.

This clonotype has at least ten counts. The chain recombines TRBV18 with TRBJ2-3; TRBD2 is a possible D gene (5 bases). V lost 4 bases to trimming and J lost 0 bases, with 5 bases between them. CDR1 is KGHSH, CDR2 LQKENI, per germline. The CDR3 runs 13 residues. As DNA, the CDR3 is TGTGCCAGCTCACGGACTAGCACAGATACGCAGTATTTT. Protein: CASSRTSTDTQYF.

This chain connects TRBV7-2 to TRBJ1-2, with 8 bases matching TRBD1. V was pared by 1 base and J by 4 bases, with 5 bases of the junction left unmatched. The CDR3 contains 15 residues. The germline V gene has CDR1 SGHTA and CDR2 FQGNSA. DNA of the CDR3: TGTGCCAGCAGCTTAGAGGCAGGGGGCGGCTATGGCTACACCTTC. Its protein is CASSLEAGGGYGYTF.

The chain is built from TRBV6-2 or TRBV6-3 and TRBJ1-1; D ambiguous. The CDR3 sequence is 15 residues long. CDR1 and CDR2 (germline): MNHEY, SVGEGT. Trimming shortened V by 5 bases and J by 0 bases, and 13 bases separated the two germline ends. CDR3 residues: CASSHAVLMNTEAFF. In DNA form, the CDR3 reads TGTGCCAGCAGTCATGCGGTGTTGATGAACACTGAAGCTTTCTTT.

The chain couples TRBV15 to TRBJ1-2, with TRBD1 as a possible D gene (5 bases). The CDR3 is 14 amino acids. The V end lost 2 bases, the J end lost 4 bases, and 11 bases lay between the germline ends. CDR1 is LNHNV, CDR2 YYDKDF, per germline (reference sequence). As DNA, the CDR3 is TGTGCCACCAGCAGAAGCAGGGCTTCCTATGGCTACACCTTC. This sequence encodes CATSRSRASYGYTF. Full variable domain (missing parts from reference TRBV15 and TRBJ1-2): DAMVIQNPRYQVTQFGKPVTLSCSQTLNHNVMYWYQQKSSQAPKLLFHYYDKDFNNEADTPDNFQSRRPNTSFCFLDIRSPGLGDTAMYLCATSRSRASYGYTFGSGTRLTVV.

V usage is TRBV2 and J usage is TRBJ2-1, with a tentative D call TRBD2 (5 bases). The CDR3 runs 14 residues. CDR1 and CDR2 from the germline V gene are SNHLY and FYNNEI. The germline V and J ends were trimmed by 6 bases and 9 bases, with 18 bases remaining between them. In nucleotides, the CDR3 is TGTGCCAGCAGGGCCTTGGCGGGTGTAGGTGAGCAGTTCTTC. Translating it yields CASRALAGVGEQFF.

This clonotype has only a few counts. The V and J genes are TRBV3-1 and TRBJ2-7, with 9 positions matching TRBD2. This CDR3 region has 14 residues. Germline lookup yields CDR1 LGHDT and CDR2 YNNKEL (reference sequence). Trimming took 4 bases from V and 6 from J; bases not matched to a gene: 7. The CDR3 is CASSLGLARAEQYF. In DNA, the CDR3 is TGTGCCAGCAGCCTTGGACTAGCGCGGGCCGAGCAGTACTTC.

This clonotype was counted a few times. The V gene is TRBV20-1, the J gene TRBJ2-5; a possible D gene is TRBD2 (5 bases). Germline V gene sequence: CDR1 DFQATT, CDR2 SNEGSKA (reference sequence). CDR3 length: 16 amino acids. Trimming took 6 bases from V and 6 from J, leaving 26 bases between them. The DNA of the CDR3 is TGCAGTGCAAAGTCTTATGGAGGACTGGGTTTGCAGACCCAGTACTTC. This translates into CSAKSYGGLGLQTQYF.

In nucleotides, the CDR3 is TGCAGTGCAGCGGGACTGAGCACAGATACGCAGTATTTT. Translation: CSAAGLSTDTQYF. The genes are TRBV20-1 and TRBJ2-3, with 7 positions matching TRBD2. The CDR3 runs 13 residues. Per the germline V gene, CDR1 is DFQATT and CDR2 is SNEGSKA (reference sequence). J lost 0 bases, V lost 6 bases, and 3 bases had no gene match.

This rearrangement joins TRBV7-9 to TRBJ1-2; D gene unclear. This CDR3 is 15 amino acids long. Trimming stripped 0 bases from V and 4 bases from J, with 12 bases between. Looked up from germline, CDR1 is SEHNR and CDR2 is FQNEAQ (reference sequence). DNA of the CDR3: TGTGCCAGCAGCTTAGCCCACGCGGCAGGCTATGGCTACACCTTC. This translates into CASSLAHAAGYGYTF.

Only one count was recorded for this clonotype. For the CDR3, the DNA is TGCGCCAGCAGCCATGGAAACCAGGGCAGTGAAAAACTGTTTTTT. Residues: CASSHGNQGSEKLFF. J is TRBJ1-4 and V is TRBV4-3; D is perhaps TRBD1 (5 bases). V was cut by 3 bases and J by 7 bases, with 15 bases left in between. Germline assignment: CDR1 LGHNA and CDR2 YSLEER. The length of the CDR3 is 15 residues.

The rearrangement joins TRBV9 to TRBJ1-1, with D possibly matching TRBD1 (5 bases). This CDR3 region has 13 residues. CDR1 and CDR2 (germline): SGDLS, YYNGEE. Trimming cost V 1 base and J 5 bases, with 9 bases left between them. As DNA, the CDR3 is TGTGCCAGCAGCGTATACGGGGGAACTGAAGCTTTCTTT. It yields the protein CASSVYGGTEAFF.

The chain couples TRBV6-5 to TRBJ2-7; D gene ambiguous. Per the germline V gene, CDR1 is MNHEY and CDR2 is SVGAGI. This CDR3 region has 15 residues. Trimming took off 6 bases at V and 3 bases at J, with 18 bases between the two ends. In DNA form, the CDR3 reads TGTGCCAGCAGCCTAGGTTTAGGACCAGGCTACGAGCAGTACTTC. Residues: CASSLGLGPGYEQYF.

This clonotype turned up a few times. V is TRBV7-2 and J is TRBJ2-2; no firm D call. The CDR3 runs to 14 residues. The germline gives CDR1 SGHTA, CDR2 FQGNSA. The ends were cut back, 4 bases at V and 0 bases at J, with 6 bases in the middle. The CDR3 spells CASSYTSNTGELFF. DNA for the CDR3: TGTGCCAGCAGCTATACATCGAACACCGGGGAGCTGTTTTTT.

This clonotype was detected only a few times. The chain recombines TRBV9 with TRBJ2-2; 7 bases are shared with TRBD2. The CDR3 runs 15 residues. J was trimmed by 2 bases and V by 2 bases; bases with no gene match: 3. Germline V gene sequence: CDR1 SGDLS, CDR2 YYNGEE. The CDR3 DNA follows: TGTGCCAGCAGCGTCGGACTAGACAACACCGGGGAGCTGTTTTTT. Encoded protein: CASSVGLDNTGELFF.

This clonotype was recorded only once. J is TRBJ2-2 and V is TRBV12-3 or TRBV12-4, with D unclear. The CDR3 loop spans 14 amino acids. V gave up 6 bases and J gave up 4 bases, with 12 bases separating them. The CDR3 DNA is TGTGCCAGCAGAACTTCCCGCGCCACCGGGGAGCTGTTTTTT. It specifies CASRTSRATGELFF.

The chain uses TRBV10-2 and TRBJ1-1; TRBD1 matches at 7 bases. The V and J ends lost 4 bases and 6 bases, in that order; junction bases with no gene match: 11. Germline lookup yields CDR1 WSHSY and CDR2 SAAADI. The CDR3 totals 15 residues. CDR3: CASSVHRGLGSEAFF. As DNA, the CDR3 is TGCGCCAGCAGTGTCCACAGGGGATTAGGCTCTGAAGCTTTCTTT.

There are many counts of this clonotype. The gene calls are TRBV4-3 and TRBJ2-1; 9 positions match TRBD2. V shed 0 bases, J shed 2 bases, and the junction held 2 bases outside the gene matches. The length of the CDR3 is 16 residues. Germline V gene lookup returns CDR1 LGHNA and CDR2 YSLEER. The CDR3 DNA reads as TGCGCCAGCAGCCAAGACCCTAGCGGGACCTACAATGAGCAGTTCTTC. It encodes CASSQDPSGTYNEQFF.